This T cell receptor (beta chain) was observed in a study of cytomegalovirus exposure and HLA in healthy donors. Study-wide points: The study recorded over 150 TCR beta chains that were cytomegalovirus-associated.

TCRdb keeps only in-frame clones here, not all; method: immunoSEQ multiplex PCR. In the table there are 50,000 or so clones, approximately 95% of which are singletons. Trimming left V 7 bases short and J 4 bases short, with 15 bases between. Germline CDR1 and CDR2: MDHEN and SYDVKM. There are 14 residues in the CDR3. Comments on this clone: Its antigen is unknown.

The chain carries TRBV28 and TRBJ2-3; TRBD2 is a possible D gene (5 bases). The sequenced sample was PBMCs. This TCR was sampled from a young woman in good health and CMV-seropositive. The CDR3 DNA reads TGTGCCAGCATCACCACTAGTTTTCCAGATACGCAGTATTTT. Protein product: CASITTSFPDTQYF.